Listed here is a single TCR beta chain. Germline CDR1 SGDLS, CDR2 YYNGEE. V shed 0 bases and J 7 bases; nucleotides not matched to a gene: 11. The CDR3 covers 16 residues. The repertoire was sequenced with immunoSEQ multiplex PCR; TCRdb's copy has only in-frame clones and lacks some. The sample shows around 36,000 clones, more than 75% of them seen only once. Autoimmune disease history or systemic immunosuppression excluded patients. These data are taken from a study of OX40 agonist ivuxolimab in advanced cancers. Study information: It was ivuxolimab, an agonistic anti-OX40 (CD134) antibody, that patients were treated with.

This TCR came from an adult with an advanced solid tumor such as melanoma, head and neck, liver or kidney cancer. The sequences come from CD4+ or CD8+ T cells sorted from blood, collected in a trial of the OX40 agonist ivuxolimab. This chain uses TRBV9 with TRBJ1-2; TRBD1 aligns across 8 bases. The DNA for the CDR3 is TGTGCCAGCAGCGTAGACCCAGGGGGCTTGCAGCGTGGCTACACCTTC. Residues: CASSVDPGGLQRGYTF. The variable domain in full, completed from reference TRBV9 and TRBJ1-2, reads DSGVTQTPKHLITATGQRVTLRCSPRSGDLSVYWYQQSLDQGLQFLIQYYNGEERAKGNILERFSAQQFPDLHSELNLSSLELGDSALYFCASSVDPGGLQRGYTFGSGTRLTVV.